A single sample is the source of the 8 T cell receptor beta chains below, sequenced in a study of CD8+ T cells in alopecia areata. Following RNA extraction, reverse transcription yielded cDNA that acted as the sequencing template. Method: immunoSEQ multiplex PCR; TCRdb's copy keeps in-frame clones and lacks some. This sample has fewer than 200,000 clones, with around three fifths found just once. Sequenced material: CD4+ T cells sorted from blood, taken at week 0. The source is a human donor with alopecia areata.

The V gene is TRBV4-1, the J gene TRBJ1-1, with a tentative D call TRBD1 (5 bases). CDR1 MGHRA and CDR2 YSYEKL come from the germline V gene. With 1 base removed from V and 6 bases from J, the gap between germline ends came to 12 bases. The length of the CDR3 is 14 residues. CDR3 DNA: TGCGCCAGCAGCCAAGTTGGGACGGGACCTGAAGCTTTCTTT. Its protein product is CASSQVGTGPEAFF.

The rearrangement uses TRBV7-2 and TRBJ2-7; perhaps TRBD2 as D (6 bases). Trimming removed 3 bases from V and 2 bases from J, with 14 bases in between. CDR1 and CDR2 (germline): SGHTA, FQGNSA. The CDR3 extends over 15 amino acids. The CDR3 nucleotides read TGTGCCAGCAGCTTCGGGATTTCGGGGGCCTACGAGCAGTACTTC. It translates to CASSFGISGAYEQYF.

This chain connects TRBV7-6 to TRBJ1-2; TRBD1 aligns across 10 bases. CDR3 length: 15 amino acids. From germline, CDR1 is SGHVS and CDR2 FNYEAQ. V dropped 2 bases and J dropped 7; count of bases not matched to a gene: 7. In DNA, the CDR3 is TGTGCCAGCAGCTTATCCGACAGGGGGCGCGGTGGCTACACCTTC. Amino acid sequence: CASSLSDRGRGGYTF.

J is TRBJ2-7 and V is TRBV19, with unresolved D. The V gene's germline CDR1 is LNHDA and CDR2 SQIVND (reference sequence). This CDR3 contains 13 residues. Trimming stripped 1 base from V and 7 bases from J, with 11 bases between. CDR3: CASSIGGPREQYF. DNA for the CDR3: TGTGCCAGTAGTATAGGTGGACCCCGGGAGCAGTACTTC. Using reference TRBV19 and TRBJ2-7 for the parts outside the CDR3, the full variable domain is DGGITQSPKYLFRKEGQNVTLSCEQNLNHDAMYWYRQDPGQGLRLIYYSQIVNDFQKGDIAEGYSVSREKKESFPLTVTSAQKNPTAFYLCASSIGGPREQYFGPGTRLTVT.

CDR3: CSVLGESGNTIYF. The DNA of the CDR3 is TGCAGCGTTTTAGGGGAATCTGGAAACACCATATATTTT. The chain couples TRBV29-1 to TRBJ1-3; TRBD1 is a possible D gene (5 bases). The CDR3 consists of 13 residues. From germline, CDR1 is SQVTM and CDR2 ANQGSEA. V gave up 5 bases and J gave up 1 base, with 9 bases separating them.

V gene TRBV5-1 combines with J gene TRBJ1-2; D not resolved. Germline V lookup: CDR1 SGHRS, CDR2 YFSETQ. CDR3 length equals 14 residues. V was cut by 4 bases and J by 4 bases, with 14 bases left in between. The CDR3 sequence: CASSPNGDGYGYTF. The CDR3 DNA is TGCGCCAGCAGCCCCAACGGGGATGGCTATGGCTACACCTTC. The full variable domain, in which reference TRBV5-1 and TRBJ1-2 provide the parts outside the CDR3, is KAGVTQTPRYLIKTRGQQVTLSCSPISGHRSVSWYQQTPGQGLQFLFEYFSETQRNKGNFPGRFSGRQFSNSRSEMNVSTLELGDSALYLCASSPNGDGYGYTFGSGTRLTVV.

The chain employs TRBV30 and TRBJ1-3; a weak D match, TRBD1 (5 bases). The CDR3 length is 13 residues. Germline values: CDR1 GTSNPN, CDR2 SVGIG (reference sequence). V was shortened by 4 bases and J by 0 bases, with 7 bases between the two germline ends. CDR3 coding DNA: TGTGCCTGGACAGGGCCCTCTGGAAACACCATATATTTT. It specifies CAWTGPSGNTIYF.

This clone was picked up one time. The V and J genes are TRBV5-6 and TRBJ2-1, with D unclear. The V gene lost 2 bases and the J gene lost 6 bases, with 3 bases spanning the gap. The germline CDR1 and CDR2 sequences are SGHDT and YYEEEE. The CDR3 contains 11 residues. In DNA form, the CDR3 reads TGTGCCAGCAGCTTCGTCAATGAGCAGTTCTTC. As protein: CASSFVNEQFF.